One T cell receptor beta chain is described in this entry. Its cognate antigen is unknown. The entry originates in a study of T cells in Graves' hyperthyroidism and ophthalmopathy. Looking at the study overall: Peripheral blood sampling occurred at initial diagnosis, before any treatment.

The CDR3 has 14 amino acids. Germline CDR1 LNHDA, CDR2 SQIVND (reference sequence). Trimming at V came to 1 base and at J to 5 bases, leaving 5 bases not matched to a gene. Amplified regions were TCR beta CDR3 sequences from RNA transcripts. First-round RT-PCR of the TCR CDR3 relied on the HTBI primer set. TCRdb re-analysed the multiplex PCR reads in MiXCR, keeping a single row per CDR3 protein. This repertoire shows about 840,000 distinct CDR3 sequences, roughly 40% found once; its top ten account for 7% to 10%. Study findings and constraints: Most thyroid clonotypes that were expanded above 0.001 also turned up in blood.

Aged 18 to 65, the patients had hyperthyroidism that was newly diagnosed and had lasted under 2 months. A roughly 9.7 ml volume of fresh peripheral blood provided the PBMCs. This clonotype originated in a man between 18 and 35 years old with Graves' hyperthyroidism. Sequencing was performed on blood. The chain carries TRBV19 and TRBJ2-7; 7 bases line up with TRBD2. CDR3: CASSIAGGTDEQYF. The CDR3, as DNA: TGTGCCAGTAGTATAGCGGGAGGTACGGACGAGCAGTACTTC.